These T cell receptor beta chains were read from a single sample in a study of T cell responses to AZD1222 COVID-19 vaccine. Profiling relied on immunoSEQ multiplex PCR, and the TCRdb table lists in-frame clones only, not all of them. The sample records roughly 120,000 clones, 91% being singletons. The sequenced sample was peripheral blood, obtained on day 0 of AZD1222 vaccination. Source of these receptors: an adult in good health. Both conserved end residues are part of each CDR3.

V gene: TRBV19; J gene: TRBJ1-5; CDR3 protein: CASAAGLGNQPQHF
V gene: TRBV4-1; J gene: TRBJ2-7; CDR3 protein: CASSQGIGEGSYEQYF
V gene: TRBV18; J gene: TRBJ2-5; CDR3 protein: CASSPQGIQETQYF
V gene: TRBV27; J gene: TRBJ1-2; CDR3 protein: CASSQRTGGLYGYTF
V gene: TRBV7-2; J gene: TRBJ2-7; CDR3 protein: CASSLETSGRSHEQYF
V gene: TRBV6-2/TRBV6-3; J gene: TRBJ1-6; CDR3 protein: CASSLRTVSLHF
V gene: TRBV13; J gene: TRBJ1-1; CDR3 protein: CASTPMGSAEAFF
V gene: TRBV2; J gene: TRBJ2-6; CDR3 protein: CASRMDRAGANVLTF
V gene: TRBV9; J gene: TRBJ2-2; CDR3 protein: CASSVASGGTGELFF
V gene: TRBV6-2/TRBV6-3; J gene: TRBJ2-6; CDR3 protein: CASSYRGSSGANVLTF
V gene: TRBV2; J gene: TRBJ1-1; CDR3 protein: CASSEALLQVSGTEAFF